This passage covers 5 T cell receptor beta chains from one sample sequenced in a study of T cell responses to AZD1222 COVID-19 vaccine. The table came from immunoSEQ multiplex PCR; TCRdb's copy has only in-frame clones and leaves some out. The sample has over 150,000 clones, around 93% seen once; the top ten hold about 1%. The source was peripheral blood, collected 28 days after the second AZD1222 dose. All receptors derive from an adult who received the AZD1222 COVID-19 vaccine.

The chain uses TRBV28 and TRBJ2-1; 9 bases fit TRBD2. In germline, CDR1 is MDHEN, CDR2 SYDVKM. J lost 5 bases, V lost 8 bases, and 13 bases had no gene match. The CDR3 is 16 residues long. CDR3 nucleotide sequence: TGTGCCAGCTGCCCCTTGGGGCGGGGGGGGGACAATGAGCAGTTCTTC. It is translated as CASCPLGRGGDNEQFF. Together with reference TRBV28 and TRBJ2-1, the CDR3 gives the full variable domain: DVKVTQSSRYLVKRTGEKVFLECVQDMDHENMFWYRQDPGLGLRLIYFSYDVKMKEKGDIPEGYSVSREKKERFSLILESASTNQTSMYLCASCPLGRGGDNEQFFGPGTRLTVL.

This chain links TRBV2 with TRBJ1-2; unclear D gene. The CDR3 length is 15 residues. CDR1 and CDR2 from the germline V gene are SNHLY and FYNNEI. The V end was cut by 3 bases, the J end by 0 bases, with 11 bases between. CDR3 region: CASSDSGRANYGYTF. The CDR3 nucleotides are TGTGCCAGCAGTGATTCGGGCCGAGCTAACTATGGCTACACCTTC.

The chain uses TRBV9 and TRBJ2-2; D is possibly TRBD2 (6 bases). CDR3 size: 16 residues. Per the germline V gene, CDR1 is SGDLS and CDR2 is YYNGEE. V lost 3 bases and J 4 bases, leaving 16 bases between the germline ends. The CDR3: CASSAVGRGSTGELFF. In DNA, the CDR3 is TGTGCCAGCAGCGCCGTGGGGCGGGGCTCCACCGGGGAGCTGTTTTTT.

The CDR3 nucleotides read TGTGCCAGCGGTGGGGACGGCCTTAATCAGCCCCAGCATTTT. Its translation: CASGGDGLNQPQHF. The rearrangement links TRBV25-1 to TRBJ1-5, with a tentative D call TRBD1 (5 bases). Trimming stripped 8 bases from V and 4 bases from J, with 15 bases between. Germline V gene lookup returns CDR1 MGHDK and CDR2 SYGVNS. CDR3 length: 14 amino acids.

This clone showed up just once. The rearrangement links TRBV5-4 to TRBJ2-5; D remains ambiguous. V gave up 3 bases and J gave up 5 bases, with 20 bases separating them. Per germline, CDR1 SGHNT and CDR2 YYREEE (reference sequence). The length of the CDR3 is 16 residues. The chain's CDR3 is CASSSYPAALQETQYF. In DNA form, the CDR3 reads TGTGCCAGCAGCTCATACCCCGCCGCTCTCCAGGAGACCCAGTACTTC. Filled out from reference TRBV5-4 and TRBJ2-5, the complete variable domain reads ETGVTQSPTHLIKTRGQQVTLRCSSQSGHNTVSWYQQALGQGPQFIFQYYREEENGRGNFPPRFSGLQFPNYSSELNVNALELDDSALYLCASSSYPAALQETQYFGPGTRLLVL.